One and the same sample provided the 27 T cell receptor beta chains below, sequenced in a study of neurological immune-mediated disorders. TCRdb re-analysed the 5' RACE reads in MiXCR, keeping a single row per CDR3 protein. Among some 57,000 distinct CDR3 sequences listed, 4.5% to 5.5% were seen once. Sequencing was performed on PBMCs. Receptors originate from a woman in her fifties or sixties with multiple sclerosis.

There are many counts of this clonotype. DNA for the CDR3: TGCAGTGCTAGCGGGGGGGTCCGACAGTGGCAGTTCTTC. Encoded protein: CSASGGVRQWQFF. J is TRBJ2-1 and V is TRBV20-1; 8 bases map to TRBD2. The CDR3 sequence is 13 residues long. Germline CDR1 is DFQATT and CDR2 is SNEGSKA (reference sequence). V gave up 3 bases and J gave up 12 bases; unmatched junction bases: 10.

There are many counts of this clonotype. Its ends do not fully match the called genes, so a read error is possible. This chain links TRBV6-6 with TRBJ1-5; the D gene is possibly TRBD1 (5 bases). The CDR3 runs 14 residues. Looked up from germline, CDR1 is MNHNY and CDR2 is SVGAGI (reference sequence). The CDR3 nucleotides are TGTGCCAGCAGTTACGGGGGGATAAGTCAGCCCCAGAATTTT. Protein sequence: CASSYGGISQPQNF.

At least ten counts were recorded for this clonotype. The chain combines TRBV5-1 with TRBJ2-6, with unresolved D. Germline V gene sequence: CDR1 SGHRS, CDR2 YFSETQ. V was cut by 4 bases and J by 4 bases, with 9 bases left in between. This CDR3 is built from 14 residues. This CDR3 is CASSPGSGANVLTF. For the CDR3, the DNA is TGCGCCAGCAGCCCCGGGTCCGGGGCCAACGTCCTGACTTTC.

Comment on this clonotype: This clone may be a read error of a much larger clone one base away. V gene TRBV5-1 combines with J gene TRBJ1-5, with TRBD1 as a possible D gene (6 bases). Germline-derived CDR1 and CDR2 are SGHRS and YFSETQ. CDR3 length: 13 amino acids. This CDR3 is CASSLYGGQPQNF. DNA for the CDR3: TGCGCCAGCAGCTTGTATGGGGGCCAGCCCCAGAATTTT.

This clonotype was counted at least ten times. CDR3 sequence (DNA): TGCGCCAGCAGCCCCATGGGGCGGGATTATAGCACAGATACGCAGTATTTT. Its translation is CASSPMGRDYSTDTQYF. J is TRBJ2-3 and V is TRBV5-1, with D tentatively TRBD2 (6 bases). The CDR3 is 17 amino acids. V was clipped by 4 bases and J by 0 bases, with 18 bases between them. Germline CDR1 and CDR2: SGHRS and YFSETQ.

The chain carries TRBV6-2 or TRBV6-3 and TRBJ1-4; 7 bases line up with TRBD1. The germline V gene has CDR1 MNHEY and CDR2 SVGEGT. V was clipped by 0 bases and J by 5 bases; unmatched bases: 6. CDR3 length: 16 residues. The CDR3 spells CASSYSRGQINEKLFF. The DNA of the CDR3 is TGTGCCAGCAGTTACTCGAGGGGGCAGATCAATGAAAAACTGTTTTTT.

This clonotype was observed at least ten times. The chain joins TRBV20-1 to TRBJ2-3; the D is unclear. Trimming shortened V by 2 bases and J by 7 bases, and 16 bases separated the two germline ends. The germline gives CDR1 DFQATT, CDR2 SNEGSKA (reference sequence). This CDR3 has 14 amino acids. CDR3 sequence: CSARPTTGPNTQYF. The CDR3 DNA reads TGCAGTGCTAGACCCACAACGGGCCCAAATACGCAGTATTTT.

There are many counts of this clonotype. This sequence joins TRBV28 and TRBJ2-7; D call uncertain. The CDR3 runs 13 residues. From germline, CDR1 is MDHEN and CDR2 SYDVKM. Trimming removed 8 bases at V and 6 bases at J, with 17 bases between. CDR3 in amino acids: CASFGPTAAEQYV. The CDR3 DNA sequence: TGTGCCAGCTTTGGACCCACAGCTGCCGAGCAGTACGTC.

This clonotype was counted ten times or more. The J gene is TRBJ2-1, the V gene TRBV3-1; 16 nucleotides match TRBD2. J was trimmed by 15 bases and V by 0 bases; bases with no gene match: 11. Germline V gene sequence: CDR1 LGHDT, CDR2 YNNKEL (reference sequence). The CDR3 has 17 residues. CDR3 region: CASSQDLPGLAGGSLFF. CDR3 nucleotide sequence: TGTGCCAGCAGCCAAGACCTCCCGGGACTAGCGGGGGGGTCCCTGTTCTTC.

This clonotype was seen repeatedly, ten times or more. The chain is built from TRBV11-2 and TRBJ1-4; a weak D match, TRBD1 (5 bases). This CDR3 spans 13 amino acids. Trimming shortened V by 3 bases and J by 8 bases, and 10 bases separated the two germline ends. Germline CDR1 and CDR2: SGHAT and FQNNGV. CDR3 nucleotide sequence: TGTGCCAGCAGCTTTGGGCAGGGAGAAAAACTGTTTTTT. Amino acids: CASSFGQGEKLFF.

This clonotype was detected ten times or more. V usage is TRBV18 and J usage is TRBJ2-7; possibly TRBD2 for D (6 bases). The CDR3 runs 16 residues. Germline CDR1 and CDR2: KGHSH and LQKENI. Trimming took 4 bases from V and 2 from J, leaving 18 bases between them. Here the CDR3 reads CASSLAAWTGTYEQYF. Written as DNA, the CDR3 is TGTGCCAGCTCACTAGCGGCGTGGACGGGAACCTACGAGCAGTACTTC.

This clonotype was counted at least ten times. V is TRBV14 and J is TRBJ1-1; no firm D call. The CDR3 consists of 13 residues. V shed 0 bases and J shed 4 bases, with 6 bases lying between them. The germline CDR1 and CDR2 sequences are SGHDN and FVKESK. CDR3 residues: CASSQEVLTEAFF. As DNA, the CDR3 is TGTGCCAGCAGCCAAGAAGTCCTCACTGAAGCTTTCTTT.

This clonotype has a count of ten or more. The gene calls are TRBV5-1 and TRBJ1-2, with TRBD1 as a possible D gene (6 bases). This CDR3 contains 16 residues. CDR1 is SGHRS and CDR2 is YFSETQ in the germline V gene. The ends were cut back, 4 bases at V and 2 bases at J, with 18 bases in the middle. The CDR3 sequence: CASSTSSSGANYGYTF. The CDR3 DNA reads as TGCGCCAGCAGCACATCCTCTTCAGGGGCCAACTATGGCTACACCTTC. The full variable domain, completed using reference TRBV5-1 and TRBJ1-2, is KAGVTQTPRYLIKTRGQQVTLSCSPISGHRSVSWYQQTPGQGLQFLFEYFSETQRNKGNFPGRFSGRQFSNSRSEMNVSTLELGDSALYLCASSTSSSGANYGYTFGSGTRLTVV.

This clonotype was counted ten times or more. V is TRBV9 and J is TRBJ2-3, with D tentatively TRBD2 (6 bases). This CDR3 has 15 amino acids. The germline V gene has CDR1 SGDLS and CDR2 YYNGEE. Between the trimmed V and J ends, which lost 4 bases and 5 bases, there was a span of 17 bases. CDR3 amino acids: CASSPFGTLLDTQYF. The CDR3 DNA sequence: TGTGCCAGCAGCCCTTTCGGGACTCTGTTAGATACGCAGTATTTT. Variable domain in full (rest from reference TRBV9 and TRBJ2-3): DSGVTQTPKHLITATGQRVTLRCSPRSGDLSVYWYQQSLDQGLQFLIQYYNGEERAKGNILERFSAQQFPDLHSELNLSSLELGDSALYFCASSPFGTLLDTQYFGPGTRLTVL.

There are many counts of this clonotype. This chain links TRBV20-1 with TRBJ2-7; a possible D gene is TRBD1 (6 bases). Germline V lookup: CDR1 DFQATT, CDR2 SNEGSKA (reference sequence). CDR3 size: 12 residues. V gave up 5 bases and J gave up 4 bases, with 12 bases separating them. The CDR3 is CSARSRGYEQYV. In DNA form, the CDR3 reads TGCAGTGCTCGAAGCAGGGGATACGAGCAGTACGTC.

This clonotype has at least ten counts. The V call is TRBV7-6, the J call TRBJ2-3; TRBD1 agrees at 9 bases. The CDR3 has 16 residues. The V segment lost 5 bases and the J segment 3 bases; nucleotides outside the gene matches: 9. CDR1 is SGHVS, CDR2 FNYEAQ, per germline. CDR3 protein: CASSPEWGQGTDTQYF. The CDR3 DNA is TGTGCCAGCAGCCCCGAATGGGGACAGGGTACAGATACGCAGTATTTT.

This clonotype was recorded at least ten times. The chain employs TRBV4-1 and TRBJ2-1, with D tentatively TRBD1 or TRBD2 (6 bases each). Germline V lookup: CDR1 MGHRA, CDR2 YSYEKL. The V end lost 5 bases, the J end lost 8 bases, and 19 bases lay between the germline ends. The CDR3 runs 15 residues. The DNA for the CDR3 is TGCGCCAGCAGCAGGGGGGCTGGGGTCGGAGATGAGCAGTTCTTC. Protein sequence: CASSRGAGVGDEQFF.

This clonotype was recorded at least ten times. This CDR3 reads CASSLQSQETQYF. The CDR3 region has the DNA TGCGCCAGCAGCTTGCAGTCACAAGAGACCCAGTACTTC. V gene TRBV5-1 combines with J gene TRBJ2-5; D is unresolved. This CDR3 region has 13 residues. V was pared by 1 base and J by 2 bases, with 6 bases between. Germline CDR1 SGHRS, CDR2 YFSETQ.

This clonotype was seen ten or more times. J is TRBJ1-1 and V is TRBV6-2 or TRBV6-3; a possible D gene is TRBD1 (6 bases). Between the trimmed V and J ends, which lost 6 bases and 1 base, there was a span of 18 bases. Germline V gene lookup returns CDR1 MNHEY and CDR2 SVGEGT. The CDR3 contains 16 residues. The CDR3 loop reads CASSPTGFRGNTEAFF. The CDR3 DNA is TGTGCCAGCAGCCCGACAGGCTTCAGGGGGAACACTGAAGCTTTCTTT.

This clonotype was counted at least ten times. The V and J genes are TRBV10-3 and TRBJ1-4; D possibly corresponds to TRBD1 (5 bases). Germline CDR1 is ENHRY and CDR2 is SYGVKD. This CDR3 is 15 amino acids long. V was trimmed by 3 bases and J by 0 bases, leaving 8 bases between them. The CDR3, as DNA: TGTGCCATCAGTGATACAGGCACAACTAATGAAAAACTGTTTTTT. Translated: CAISDTGTTNEKLFF.

CDR3 sequence reads: CSARGSSTEAFF. CDR3 sequence (DNA): TGCAGTGCTCGGGGGTCGAGCACTGAAGCTTTCTTT. V is TRBV20-1 and J is TRBJ1-1, with a weak D call TRBD1 (5 bases). Germline values: CDR1 DFQATT, CDR2 SNEGSKA (reference sequence). This CDR3 spans 12 amino acids. V dropped 5 bases and J dropped 4 bases, with 11 bases sitting between them.

In this sample, this clonotype turned up many times. The chain is built from TRBV5-1 and TRBJ2-2, with D possibly TRBD2 on 7 matching bases. V lost 0 bases to trimming and J lost 0 bases, with 12 bases between them. The CDR3 totals 17 residues. Germline values: CDR1 SGHRS, CDR2 YFSETQ. For the CDR3, the DNA is TGCGCCAGCAGCTTGGCTTCGGGGGGCGCGAACACCGGGGAGCTGTTTTTT. As protein: CASSLASGGANTGELFF.

This clonotype was seen repeatedly, ten times or more. The V and J genes are TRBV10-1 and TRBJ2-3, with D perhaps TRBD1 (6 bases). Germline V gives CDR1 WNHNN, CDR2 SYGVQD (reference sequence). Trimming took off 2 bases at V and 4 bases at J, with 10 bases between the two ends. The CDR3 sequence is 14 residues long. This CDR3 reads CASSERAGADTQYF. CDR3 bases: TGCGCCAGCAGTGAGAGGGCAGGGGCAGATACGCAGTATTTT.

This clonotype was detected many times. The chain employs TRBV25-1 and TRBJ1-4; D not certain. Trimming cost V 4 bases and J 14 bases, with 23 bases left between them. The V gene's germline CDR1 is MGHDK and CDR2 SYGVNS. The CDR3 consists of 15 residues. The DNA of the CDR3 is TGTGCCAGCAGTGTGGAGGGAGACCGCCTCAACGGTCTGTTTTTT. Amino acid sequence: CASSVEGDRLNGLFF.

This clonotype was recorded at least ten times. The chain joins TRBV4-1 to TRBJ1-1; perhaps TRBD1 as D (5 bases). CDR1 and CDR2 from the germline V gene are MGHRA and YSYEKL. Trimming left V 6 bases short and J 6 bases short, with 17 bases between. This CDR3 is built from 14 residues. The CDR3 here is CASSRQGALAEAFF. Here the CDR3 DNA reads TGCGCCAGCAGTCGCCAAGGGGCTCTAGCTGAAGCTTTCTTT.

This clonotype was observed many times. The chain recombines TRBV7-9 with TRBJ2-2; D is uncertain. Trimming left V 4 bases short and J 6 bases short, with 15 bases between. CDR3 length: 15 residues. Germline values: CDR1 SEHNR, CDR2 FQNEAQ (reference sequence). DNA for the CDR3: TGTGCCAGCAGCTCCCCCTACAAAGAAGCCGGGGAGCTGTTTTTT. It codes for CASSSPYKEAGELFF.

There are many counts of this clonotype. CDR3: CASSLEGPTEAFF. The CDR3 DNA reads as TGCGCCAGCAGCCTCGAGGGACCGACTGAAGCTTTCTTT. This chain links TRBV4-3 with TRBJ1-1; possible D gene TRBD1, 5 bases. V was trimmed by 4 bases and J by 5 bases, leaving 11 bases between them. Germline CDR1 and CDR2: LGHNA and YSLEER. The CDR3 totals 13 residues.